Shown below are 3 T cell receptor beta chains from a single sample sequenced in a study of regulatory dendritic cells for organ transplantation. Data came from immunoSEQ multiplex PCR; TCRdb stores just in-frame clones and leaves some out. Of 20,000 to 25,000 clones listed, 74% are singletons. The sequenced material came from memory CD4+ T cells from blood. As to subset: CD45RO+ memory T cells. The origin of the receptors is a human donor in good health.

V is TRBV4-1 and J is TRBJ2-3; 14 bases match TRBD2. Germline lookup yields CDR1 MGHRA and CDR2 YSYEKL. This CDR3 has 19 residues. V lost 1 base, J lost 2 bases, and 8 bases stayed unmatched. CDR3 nucleotide sequence: TGCGCCAGCAGCCAAGGACTAGCGGGGGGGCTTCCCTCCACAGATACGCAGTATTTT. Amino acid sequence: CASSQGLAGGLPSTDTQYF.

The chain recombines TRBV9 with TRBJ1-2; no definite D call. V was clipped by 4 bases and J by 8 bases, with 18 bases between them. The CDR3 extends over 14 amino acids. Germline CDR1 reads SGDLS; CDR2 reads YYNGEE. Here the CDR3 reads CASSPGGRVGGYTF. The DNA of the CDR3 is TGTGCCAGCAGCCCGGGTGGGAGGGTAGGCGGCTACACCTTC.

The chain is built from TRBV6-6 and TRBJ2-7; 8 bases agree with TRBD2. V trimming: 7 bases; J trimming: 4 bases; junction bases outside the gene matches: 6. This CDR3 contains 13 residues. Per the germline V gene, CDR1 is MNHNY and CDR2 is SVGAGI (reference sequence). The chain's CDR3 is CASNRGGVYEQYF. As DNA, the CDR3 is TGTGCCAGCAATCGGGGGGGAGTTTACGAGCAGTACTTC.